Each of the 20 T cell receptor beta chains below was sequenced from the same sample in a study of identical twins. TCRdb re-derived calls from the 5' RACE reads in MiXCR, one entry per CDR3 protein. The sample yields about 530,000 distinct CDR3 sequences, 20% to 25% seen once. Separately, the same data were catalogued under a study of yellow fever vaccine responses in identical twins.

Sequenced: CD4+ T cells sorted from blood. Receptor source: a woman between 18 and 29 years old in good health.

The chain has TRBV15 and TRBJ2-5; D perhaps matches TRBD1 (5 bases). The V gene lost 1 base and the J gene lost 1 base, with 7 bases spanning the gap. The CDR3 is made up of 14 amino acids. CDR1 is LNHNV and CDR2 is YYDKDF in the germline V gene (reference sequence). The DNA for the CDR3 is TGTGCCACCAGCAGAGGGCAGGGCCAAGAGACCCAGTACTTC. It specifies CATSRGQGQETQYF.

The chain links TRBV6-1 to TRBJ2-5; 10 positions agree with TRBD2. The CDR3 loop spans 15 amino acids. Per the germline V gene, CDR1 is MNHNS and CDR2 is SASEGT. V dropped 4 bases and J dropped 1; count of bases not matched to a gene: 3. The CDR3 region is CASSVLAGVQETQYF. The CDR3 DNA reads as TGTGCCAGCAGTGTCCTAGCGGGGGTCCAAGAGACCCAGTACTTC.

CDR3 protein: CASRTRGSETQYF. In DNA, the CDR3 is TGTGCCAGCAGGACCAGAGGGAGTGAGACCCAGTACTTC. V and J are TRBV6-2 or TRBV6-3 and TRBJ2-5; D is perhaps TRBD2 (5 bases). CDR1 and CDR2 (germline): MNHEY, SVGEGT. This CDR3 is 13 amino acids long. V shed 6 bases and J shed 5 bases, with 13 bases lying between them.

The J gene is TRBJ2-2, the V gene TRBV5-1, with 12 bases fitting TRBD2. The CDR3 covers 19 residues. The junction had 10 bases not matched to a gene; V was cut back by 4 bases and J by 0 bases. The germline V gene encodes CDR1 SGHRS and CDR2 YFSETQ. The CDR3 spells CASSMGLGLAGSNTGELFF. CDR3 coding DNA: TGCGCCAGCAGCATGGGCTTGGGACTAGCGGGCTCGAACACCGGGGAGCTGTTTTTT.

V and J are TRBV29-1 and TRBJ2-7; a possible D gene is TRBD2 (6 bases). The V and J ends lost 7 bases and 6 bases respectively, with 22 bases between them. Germline V gene lookup returns CDR1 SQVTM and CDR2 ANQGSEA. This CDR3 has 14 amino acids. CDR3 in DNA: TGCAGCGGTTTGGTAAGCGCGACCGGGGGCGAGCAGTACTTC. Its translation is CSGLVSATGGEQYF.

The table lists this clonotype with a count of one. The V gene is TRBV3-1, the J gene TRBJ2-2; D unresolved. The germline gives CDR1 LGHDT, CDR2 YNNKEL (reference sequence). This CDR3 region has 16 residues. Deletions cut 1 base from V and 7 bases from J, with 16 bases between. For the CDR3, the DNA is TGTGCCAGCAGCCAAGTCCGCTCCCTAACGGGCGGGGAGCTGTTTTTT. Translated: CASSQVRSLTGGELFF.

V usage is TRBV20-1 and J usage is TRBJ1-3; D is ambiguous. This CDR3 has 11 residues. The germline V gene encodes CDR1 DFQATT and CDR2 SNEGSKA (reference sequence). Trimming took off 4 bases at V and 3 bases at J, with 4 bases between the two ends. DNA of the CDR3: TGCAGTGCTAAGGGTGGAAACACCATATATTTT. As protein: CSAKGGNTIYF.

The V gene is TRBV11-3, the J gene TRBJ1-1; weak D call: TRBD1 (6 bases). The germline V and J ends were trimmed by 7 bases and 1 base, with 10 bases remaining between them. CDR1 and CDR2 from the germline V gene are SGHNT and YENEEA. The CDR3 length is 13 residues. DNA for the CDR3: TGTGCCAGCAACACGGGACAGAACACTGAAGCTTTCTTT. As protein: CASNTGQNTEAFF. Using reference TRBV11-3 and TRBJ1-1 for the parts outside the CDR3, the full variable domain is EAGVVQSPRYKIIEKKQPVAFWCNPISGHNTLYWYLQNLGQGPELLIRYENEEAVDDSQLPKDRFSAERLKGVDSTLKIQPAELGDSAVYLCASNTGQNTEAFFGQGTRLTVV.

The V call is TRBV6-1, the J call TRBJ2-5; D is uncertain. The germline V and J ends were trimmed by 1 base and 4 bases, with 10 bases remaining between them. The CDR3 spans 14 residues. Germline CDR1 reads MNHNS; CDR2 reads SASEGT. The CDR3 DNA reads as TGTGCCAGCAGTGAAGGGTTTGGGCCAGAGACCCAGTACTTC. Encoded protein: CASSEGFGPETQYF.

There are a few counts of this clonotype. The chain carries TRBV2 and TRBJ2-6; D gene uncertain. The CDR3 has 20 amino acids. V lost 1 base, J lost 0 bases, and 19 bases lay in between. Germline V CDR1 and CDR2: SNHLY, FYNNEI. The chain's CDR3 is CASSEDGIGVPLSGANVLTF. The CDR3 coding sequence is TGTGCCAGCAGTGAAGACGGTATTGGGGTTCCCCTCTCTGGGGCCAACGTCCTGACTTTC.

V gene TRBV28 combines with J gene TRBJ2-1, with 7 bases lining up with TRBD1. Germline CDR1 is MDHEN and CDR2 is SYDVKM. V trimming: 4 bases; J trimming: 3 bases; junction bases outside the gene matches: 6. The CDR3 consists of 15 residues. The CDR3 region has the DNA TGTGCCAGCAGTTCACAGGGGACGGGCTACAATGAGCAGTTCTTC. Protein sequence: CASSSQGTGYNEQFF.

V gene TRBV20-1 combines with J gene TRBJ2-7; the D gene is possibly TRBD1 (5 bases). The CDR3 loop spans 11 amino acids. Germline assignment: CDR1 DFQATT and CDR2 SNEGSKA (reference sequence). The V end was cut by 3 bases, the J end by 7 bases, with 10 bases between. This chain's CDR3 is CSASGAAEQYF. For the CDR3, the DNA is TGCAGTGCTAGTGGGGCGGCAGAGCAGTACTTC.

The CDR3 DNA reads as TGTGCCACCAGCAAGGACAGGCTGGGCACAGATACGCAGTATTTT. Protein product: CATSKDRLGTDTQYF. The chain has TRBV15 and TRBJ2-3; the match to TRBD1 covers 7 bases. This CDR3 is built from 15 residues. Trimming cost V 4 bases and J 1 base; bases outside gene matches: 5. Germline V lookup: CDR1 LNHNV, CDR2 YYDKDF (reference sequence).

This chain links TRBV5-1 with TRBJ2-3; TRBD1 might be the D (6 bases). Germline loops: CDR1 SGHRS, CDR2 YFSETQ. The CDR3 contains 17 residues. The ends were cut back, 0 bases at V and 3 bases at J, with 17 bases in the middle. The CDR3 nucleotides read TGCGCCAGCAGCTTGGATGGTAGCGCCAGGGGTACAGATACGCAGTATTTT. This encodes CASSLDGSARGTDTQYF.

V gene TRBV5-1 combines with J gene TRBJ2-2, with TRBD1 matching over 7 bases. The germline gives CDR1 SGHRS, CDR2 YFSETQ. With V trimmed by 0 bases and J by 5 bases, 1 base remained unmatched. This CDR3 is 14 amino acids long. This chain's CDR3 is CASSLEGQTGELFF. CDR3 bases: TGCGCCAGCAGCTTGGAGGGACAGACCGGGGAGCTGTTTTTT.

This clonotype came up a few times. The chain links TRBV11-2 to TRBJ2-1; 7 bases are shared with TRBD2. V was pared by 5 bases and J by 8 bases, with 24 bases of the junction left unmatched. Germline CDR1 reads SGHAT; CDR2 reads FQNNGV. The CDR3 sequence is 19 residues long. Here the CDR3 DNA reads TGTGCCAGCAGCCCCTACCCCAAACTAGCGCGGCTAATTCGGTATGAGCAGTTCTTC. Residues: CASSPYPKLARLIRYEQFF.

This clonotype was picked up a small number of times. V gene TRBV6-1 combines with J gene TRBJ2-6, with a tentative D call TRBD1 (6 bases). Germline V lookup: CDR1 MNHNS, CDR2 SASEGT. The CDR3 has 18 residues. The V and J ends lost 6 bases and 0 bases respectively, with 18 bases between them. The CDR3 protein is CASRFPGQINSGANVLTF. The CDR3 DNA is TGTGCCAGCAGATTCCCCGGACAGATAAACTCTGGGGCCAACGTCCTGACTTTC.

The V call is TRBV18, the J call TRBJ2-1; TRBD2 matches 14 bases. Germline CDR1 reads KGHSH; CDR2 reads LQKENI. CDR3 length equals 15 residues. The V and J ends lost 2 bases and 15 bases, in that order; junction bases with no gene match: 9. The CDR3 region has the DNA TGTGCCAGCTCACCAGAGAGACTAGCGGGAGGGGCTGCGTTCTTC. It translates to CASSPERLAGGAAFF.

This clonotype was seen a handful of times. The chain combines TRBV25-1 with TRBJ2-7; D not certain. The germline V and J ends were trimmed by 5 bases and 1 base, with 18 bases remaining between them. CDR3 length: 16 amino acids. Germline-derived CDR1 and CDR2 are MGHDK and SYGVNS. The CDR3 is CASSKTVVTSSYEQYF. The CDR3 region has the DNA TGTGCCAGCAGTAAAACCGTGGTAACCAGTTCCTACGAGCAGTACTTC.

CDR3: CASSIGLSNTEAFF. The CDR3 DNA reads TGTGCCAGTAGTATCGGCCTTTCGAACACTGAAGCTTTCTTT. The V and J genes are TRBV19 and TRBJ1-1; no definite D call. Germline assignment: CDR1 LNHDA and CDR2 SQIVND (reference sequence). V was shortened by 3 bases and J by 1 base, with 9 bases between the two germline ends. The CDR3 is 14 amino acids.